These 5 T cell receptor beta chains were all obtained from the same sample, sequenced in a study of spatial heterogeneity in lung cancer. Study-wide points: Within tumors, counts of expanded alpha and beta TCRs tracked tumor mutation counts.

TCRdb ran MiXCR on the 5' RACE reads and lists one entry per CDR3 protein. The sample records around 10,000 distinct CDR3 sequences, roughly an eighth being singletons. As for time point: sample taken at primary tumor resection. For these receptors, no antigen is known. The sequences come from lung tumor tissue, collected at surgery. Receptors originate from a male donor with early-stage non-small cell lung cancer.

To note about this clonotype: This beta chain appears as a stray read in a library generated for alpha chains; its size is not informative. The chain links TRBV25-1 to TRBJ1-1; D is unresolved. CDR1 is MGHDK and CDR2 is SYGVNS in the germline V gene. The CDR3 covers 14 residues. V was trimmed by 6 bases and J by 4 bases, leaving 15 bases between them. The CDR3 DNA sequence: TGTGCCAGCAGATCAGTAGGGTTTCGCACTGAAGCTTTCTTT. This sequence encodes CASRSVGFRTEAFF. Full variable domain (rest looked up from reference TRBV25-1 and TRBJ1-1): EADIYQTPRYLVIGTGKKITLECSQTMGHDKMYWYQQDPGMELHLIHYSYGVNSTEKGDLSSESTVSRIRTEHFPLTLESARPSHTSQYLCASRSVGFRTEAFFGQGTRLTVV.

By share, this clonotype ranks as medium-sized. Since the library was made to target alpha chains, this beta chain is a stray read and its abundance is not meaningful. The chain has TRBV9 and TRBJ2-5, with 14 bases identical to TRBD2. Germline V gene data show CDR1 as SGDLS and CDR2 as YYNGEE. Trimming removed 4 bases from V and 0 bases from J; junction bases left unmatched: 5. This CDR3 has 17 amino acids. This CDR3 is CASSLGLAGGHQETQYF. The DNA of the CDR3 is TGTGCCAGCAGCCTCGGACTAGCGGGAGGTCACCAAGAGACCCAGTACTTC.

This clonotype came up many times. Within a library made for alpha chains, this beta chain is off target, and its count is uninformative. The rearrangement joins TRBV7-3 to TRBJ2-3; no clear D. The CDR3 has 13 amino acids. Germline CDR1 reads SGHTA; CDR2 reads FQGTGA. V was shortened by 4 bases and J by 5 bases, with 10 bases between the two germline ends. The CDR3 spells CASSYSAIDTQYF. CDR3 nucleotides: TGTGCCAGCAGCTATTCGGCGATAGATACGCAGTATTTT.

This clonotype was counted ten times or more. Within a library made for alpha chains, this beta chain is off target, and its count is uninformative. The V call is TRBV7-6, the J call TRBJ2-3; no definite D call. This CDR3 is 15 amino acids long. Trimming pared 5 bases from V and 6 bases from J, leaving 18 bases between. Germline loops: CDR1 SGHVS, CDR2 FNYEAQ. CDR3 residues: CASSPRYSTTDTQYF. DNA for the CDR3: TGTGCCAGCAGCCCGAGATACTCCACCACTGATACGCAGTATTTT.

In its sample, this clonotype ranks as medium-sized. This beta chain is off target for a library built for alpha chains, so its abundance means little. The CDR3 DNA is TGTGCCAGCAGTACACTAGCGGGAGGGTCTTTCGATGAGCAGTTCTTC. Its protein is CASSTLAGGSFDEQFF. The chain joins TRBV6-1 to TRBJ2-1, with 13 bases matching TRBD2. Germline V gene data show CDR1 as MNHNS and CDR2 as SASEGT. The CDR3 runs to 16 residues. The J segment lost 8 bases and the V segment lost 5 bases, leaving 9 bases of the junction unmatched.